The 10 T cell receptor beta chains below were found in one sample sequenced in a study of blood T cell repertoires in COVID-19. TCRdb's table, derived via immunoSEQ multiplex PCR, lists solely in-frame clones and lacks some. The profile covers fewer than 600,000 clones, with roughly 89% appearing a single time and around 0.92% taken by the ten largest. Sequencing was done on a sample of peripheral blood. Source of these receptors: a man in his late teens or twenties with COVID-19, enrolled during active disease.

The chain couples TRBV7-9 to TRBJ2-1, with TRBD2 matching over 7 bases. J lost 4 bases, V lost 5 bases, and 11 bases had no gene match. Germline-derived CDR1 and CDR2 are SEHNR and FQNEAQ (reference sequence). The CDR3 runs to 16 residues. CDR3 protein: CASSPKRDSGYNEQFF. Here the CDR3 DNA reads TGTGCCAGCAGCCCAAAGCGGGATTCCGGATACAATGAGCAGTTCTTC.

The chain employs TRBV27 and TRBJ2-7; 9 bases match TRBD2. V shed 0 bases, J shed 0 bases, and the junction held 6 bases outside the gene matches. The V gene's germline CDR1 is MNHEY and CDR2 SMNVEV (reference sequence). The CDR3 is 17 residues long. CDR3 in amino acids: CASSLSRLAGSSYEQYF. The CDR3 DNA follows: TGTGCCAGCAGTTTATCCCGGCTAGCGGGAAGCTCCTACGAGCAGTACTTC.

This clone appeared once. The chain combines TRBV2 with TRBJ1-2; D possibly corresponds to TRBD1 (5 bases). Germline CDR1 SNHLY, CDR2 FYNNEI. The CDR3 extends over 10 amino acids. Between the trimmed V and J ends, which lost 4 bases and 13 bases, there was a span of 10 bases. The CDR3 bases are TGTGCCAGCAGTGCGGGGGGTCTCACCTTC. Translated: CASSAGGLTF.

The chain carries TRBV6-5 and TRBJ2-1; 10 bases fit TRBD2. This CDR3 spans 15 amino acids. V lost 7 bases to trimming and J lost 3 bases; unmatched junction nucleotides: 6. Looked up from germline, CDR1 is MNHEY and CDR2 is SVGAGI. The CDR3 is CASKPLAGDYNEQFF. The CDR3 DNA reads TGTGCCAGCAAACCCCTAGCGGGGGACTACAATGAGCAGTTCTTC.

The J gene is TRBJ2-1, the V gene TRBV7-3, with unresolved D. The V and J ends lost 4 bases and 4 bases respectively, with 5 bases between them. This CDR3 comprises 12 residues. Germline V gene data show CDR1 as SGHTA and CDR2 as FQGTGA. The CDR3 region is CASSSPYNEQFF. In DNA form, the CDR3 reads TGTGCCAGCAGCTCCCCGTACAATGAGCAGTTCTTC. The full variable domain, in which reference TRBV7-3 and TRBJ2-1 provide the parts outside the CDR3, is GAGVSQTPSNKVTEKGKYVELRCDPISGHTALYWYRQSLGQGPEFLIYFQGTGAADDSGLPNDRFFAVRPEGSVSTLKIQRTERGDSAVYLCASSSPYNEQFFGPGTRLTVL.

This chain connects TRBV6-5 to TRBJ1-1; the match to TRBD1 covers 8 bases. CDR1 and CDR2 (germline): MNHEY, SVGAGI. The CDR3 contains 14 residues. With 2 bases clipped from V and 10 bases from J, the junction kept 9 bases outside the gene matches. The CDR3 is CASSYRTGIGGAFF. DNA of the CDR3: TGTGCCAGCAGTTACCGGACAGGGATTGGAGGAGCTTTCTTT.

In its sample, this clone was seen once. The chain is built from TRBV7-9 and TRBJ1-4; possible D gene TRBD1, 6 bases. The germline V and J ends were trimmed by 5 bases and 0 bases, with 13 bases remaining between them. Germline-derived CDR1 and CDR2 are SEHNR and FQNEAQ (reference sequence). The CDR3 consists of 16 residues. Here the CDR3 reads CASSPTGDATNEKLFF. CDR3 coding DNA: TGTGCCAGCAGCCCGACAGGCGATGCAACTAATGAAAAACTGTTTTTT.

V is TRBV6-5 and J is TRBJ1-2; 8 nucleotides agree with TRBD1. In germline, CDR1 is MNHEY, CDR2 SVGAGI. The CDR3 runs to 13 residues. After removal of 7 bases from V and 7 bases from J, the junction contained 8 bases not matched to a gene. The CDR3 loop reads CASTLGQGAGYTF. The CDR3 nucleotides read TGTGCCAGCACCCTGGGGCAGGGGGCTGGCTACACCTTC.

This clone appeared a few times. The chain couples TRBV2 to TRBJ1-1; D is undetermined. The CDR3 is 11 amino acids. The germline V gene has CDR1 SNHLY and CDR2 FYNNEI. V was shortened by 3 bases and J by 10 bases, with 9 bases between the two germline ends. The CDR3 region is CASSEEVAAFF. CDR3 coding DNA: TGTGCCAGCAGTGAGGAGGTGGCAGCTTTCTTT.

This rearrangement joins TRBV18 to TRBJ1-5; the D gene is possibly TRBD1 (5 bases). CDR1 and CDR2 from the germline V gene are KGHSH and LQKENI. The CDR3 spans 15 residues. Trimming took off 3 bases at V and 1 base at J, with 10 bases between the two ends. CDR3 DNA sequence: TGTGCCAGCTCACCTGGGGCAGCAAGCAATCAGCCCCAGCATTTT. It translates to CASSPGAASNQPQHF.